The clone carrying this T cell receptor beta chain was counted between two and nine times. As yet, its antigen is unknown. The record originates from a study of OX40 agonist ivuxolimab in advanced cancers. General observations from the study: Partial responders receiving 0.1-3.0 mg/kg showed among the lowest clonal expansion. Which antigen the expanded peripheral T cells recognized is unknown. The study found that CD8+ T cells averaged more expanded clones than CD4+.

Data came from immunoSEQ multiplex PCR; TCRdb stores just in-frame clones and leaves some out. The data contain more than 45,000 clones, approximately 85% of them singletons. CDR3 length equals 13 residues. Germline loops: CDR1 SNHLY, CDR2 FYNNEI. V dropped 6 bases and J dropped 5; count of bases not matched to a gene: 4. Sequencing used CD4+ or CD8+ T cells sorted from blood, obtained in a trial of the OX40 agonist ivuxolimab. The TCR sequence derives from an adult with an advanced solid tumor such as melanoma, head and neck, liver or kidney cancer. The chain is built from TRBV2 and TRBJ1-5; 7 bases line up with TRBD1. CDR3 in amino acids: CASRTGIDQPQHF. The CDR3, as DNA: TGTGCCAGCAGGACAGGGATCGATCAGCCCCAGCATTTT.